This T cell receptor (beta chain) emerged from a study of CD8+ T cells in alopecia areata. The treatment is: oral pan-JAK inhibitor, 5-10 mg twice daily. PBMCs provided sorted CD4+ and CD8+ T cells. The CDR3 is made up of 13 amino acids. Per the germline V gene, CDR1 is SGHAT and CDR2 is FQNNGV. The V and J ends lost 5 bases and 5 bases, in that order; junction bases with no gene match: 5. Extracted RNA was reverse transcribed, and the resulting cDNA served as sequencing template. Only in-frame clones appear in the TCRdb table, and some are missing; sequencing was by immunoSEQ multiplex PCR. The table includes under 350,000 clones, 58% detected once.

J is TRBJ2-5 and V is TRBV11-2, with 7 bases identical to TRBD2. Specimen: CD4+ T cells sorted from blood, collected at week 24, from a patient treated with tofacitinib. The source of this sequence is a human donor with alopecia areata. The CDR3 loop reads CASSRGRDETQYF. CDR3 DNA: TGTGCCAGCAGCCGTGGGAGGGATGAGACCCAGTACTTC.